This T cell receptor (beta chain) is drawn from a study of cytomegalovirus exposure and HLA in healthy donors. Concerning this clone itself: Its cognate antigen is unknown.

The CDR3 loop spans 14 amino acids. Looked up from germline, CDR1 is LNHDA and CDR2 is SQIVND (reference sequence). The junction had 4 bases not matched to a gene; V was cut back by 3 bases and J by 4 bases. Study findings and constraints: Indistinguishability led to the exclusion of some V segments, TRBV6-2 and TRBV6-3 included.

The PCR used 60 Vbeta and 13 Jbeta primers. The assay was immunoSEQ multiplex PCR, and TCRdb's table has in-frame clones only and misses some. The sample consists of about 160,000 clones, approximately 67% of them appearing once. The J gene is TRBJ1-1, the V gene TRBV19; 8 nucleotides match TRBD1. The material sequenced was PBMCs. The clonotype originates from a woman aged 18 to 35 in good health and CMV-seropositive. The DNA for the CDR3 is TGTGCCAGTAGTATGGGGACAGGAGGCACTGAAGCTTTCTTT. It translates to CASSMGTGGTEAFF.